This T cell receptor beta chain was captured in a study of shared clonotypes between healthy human individuals (TCRdb year 2020). About the full investigation: The cohort comprised a couple of women and a few men aged 18 to 49 years. Per donor, three plates each were used for CD4 naive and CD4 memory, two for CD8 naive, and one for CD8 memory. Blood TCR repertoires of a handful of healthy adults were deeply sequenced to estimate repertoire size and the extent of clonotype sharing between individuals. Different laboratories and diverse techniques were used to prepare libraries and sequence TCR repertoires, to increase sequencing depth and limit assay-specific biases. Each donor's leukapheresis produced roughly between roughly 0.9 and 8.9 billion PBMCs.

Points the paper makes about the study in general: Clonotypes shared by all four sorted-subset donors showed higher generation probabilities than non-shared clonotypes. Because the study included a small number of donors, the genetic and exposure-history diversity represented was limited. Estimated clonotype richness was generally larger for naive than for memory subsets. Sampling was restricted to blood, and TCR repertoires in tissues likely differ from the TCR repertoires found in blood. Based on pairwise subsampling, the degree of clonotype sharing among donors was expected to be affected by sequencing depth. Incomplete sequencing was indicated by rarefaction of sorted-subset datasets, despite the large sequencing depth. Sharing across a few donors was observed for around 5% of naive CD4, less than 4% of naive CD8, over 2% of memory CD4, and over 0.3% of memory CD8 clonotypes.

Donors were healthy HIV-negative adults with no recently reported acute infections or vaccinations. Every donor was a Caucasian adult living in Nashville, Tennessee, USA. CD4+ T cells were enriched by magnetic negative selection, after which naive cells were positively selected on CD45RA and the negative fraction was taken as the memory subset. Blood was collected by leukapheresis, and PBMCs were isolated by Ficoll-Histopaque density gradient centrifugation and then cryopreserved in liquid nitrogen vapor phase. Purity and quantity of every magnetically sorted T cell population were checked by analytical flow cytometry. From each sorted fraction, genomic DNA was isolated and quantified by UV absorbance on a Nanodrop 2000c. A word on this clone: Its specific antigen is unknown. Per-nucleotide qualities are absent, and no much larger clonotype sits a single base away.

Using the deep immunoSEQ assay, TCR CDR3 regions were amplified from genomic DNA by multiplex PCR. For each cell subset, the extracted genomic DNA was distributed evenly across all wells of several immunoSEQ 96-well plates, and each plate served as one replicate. Each replicate PCR for sorted subsets received roughly 0.2 ug genomic DNA, equal to roughly 30,000 T cell genomes. Purified libraries were quantified with a Qubit 3.0 fluorometer, sized on a Bioanalyzer 2100, and re-quantified with the KAPA Library Quantification kit. A separate single-read 150-cycle Illumina NextSeq 550 flow cell was used to sequence each immunoSEQ 96-well plate. The study's processing was this. The immunoSEQ output contained only junctional sequences without quality scores, so filtering could not match that applied to full-length reads. Sequences were annotated with PyIR, a Python wrapper for IgBLAST v1.9, and V/J genes and CDR3 were assigned using IMGT germline references. Any read was removed if the V/J assignment was weak (E-value above 1e-6), the CDR3 was missing, or the read contained stop codons, out-of-frame junctions, or ambiguous translated residues. V3J clonotypes were defined by identical inferred V gene, J gene, and CDR3 amino acid sequence. Percentage overlap between repertoires was computed as shared unique clonotypes divided by the size of the smaller repertoire. Three approaches were used to assess repertoire richness: RTK rarefaction, the Chao1 estimator, and Recon v2.1 estimates of unobserved clonotypes. OLGA was used to compute generation probabilities for all TCRbeta clonotypes that the gDNA method yielded from four donors. As stored in TCRdb, this immuneACCESS dataset retains in-frame rearrangements with V and J assigned. A fraction of the clones does not appear; measured against another copy, unresolved V genes explain less than half of the discrepancy, and the remainder lacks a known reason. The V and J calls and clone size are taken from that table; D and trimming were inferred from the DNA. Here the sample has roughly 2.5 million clones; about 92% occur a single time. The ten biggest clones cover roughly 0.13% of the sample.

Sequencing was carried out using naive CD4+ T cells sorted from blood. The sample's cell subset or site label is to be understood as: CD45RA+ positively selected. This TCR derives from a man between 18 and 29 years old in good health.

The CDR3 region has the sequence CASSSGTERNTEAFF. The bases read TGCGCCAGCAGCTCCGGGACAGAGAGGAACACTGAAGCTTTCTTT. This receptor chain uses TRBV5-1 and TRBJ1-1, with 7 bases matching TRBD1. The germline V gene encodes CDR1 SGHRS and CDR2 YFSETQ. The CDR3 goes from the cysteine to the phenylalanine over 15 residues. This entry keeps only the CDR3 DNA: 45 bases, framed from base 1. V has 3 bases trimmed and J has 1 base trimmed; junction bases matching no gene number 6.